Listed here are 18 T cell receptor beta chains from one sample, sequenced in a study of shared clonotypes between healthy human individuals. Measured with immunoSEQ multiplex PCR; TCRdb has only the in-frame clones, and not every one. The sample holds about 580,000 clones, 95% to 98% seen once. Terminally differentiated effector memory CD45RA+ cells were left out of the naive CD8 fraction, which was CD45RO-negative and positively selected for CCR7. Sequenced material: naive CD8+ T cells sorted from blood. The receptors come from a man between 25 and 39 years old in good health.

The chain joins TRBV28 to TRBJ2-1; D is uncertain. V was pared by 6 bases and J by 0 bases, with 12 bases between. The CDR3 totals 15 residues. The germline V gene has CDR1 MDHEN and CDR2 SYDVKM. CDR3: CASSRRGDSYNEQFF. DNA of the CDR3: TGTGCCAGCAGCCGGCGTGGAGACTCCTACAATGAGCAGTTCTTC. The full variable domain, in which reference TRBV28 and TRBJ2-1 provide the parts outside the CDR3, is DVKVTQSSRYLVKRTGEKVFLECVQDMDHENMFWYRQDPGLGLRLIYFSYDVKMKEKGDIPEGYSVSREKKERFSLILESASTNQTSMYLCASSRRGDSYNEQFFGPGTRLTVL.

The chain carries TRBV7-9 and TRBJ1-2; TRBD1 agrees at 9 bases. The junction had 1 base not matched to a gene; V was cut back by 5 bases and J by 3 bases. This CDR3 region has 13 residues. Germline CDR1 and CDR2: SEHNR and FQNEAQ (reference sequence). This CDR3 reads CASSRQGDYGYTF. The CDR3 DNA follows: TGTGCCAGCAGCCGACAGGGGGACTATGGCTACACCTTC.

V is TRBV27 and J is TRBJ1-5; D is ambiguous. V lost 5 bases and J lost 3, with 14 bases in between. The CDR3 spans 15 residues. Per the germline V gene, CDR1 is MNHEY and CDR2 is SMNVEV (reference sequence). CDR3 in DNA: TGTGCCAGCAGTCTACTAGGGTATCTCAATCAGCCCCAGCATTTT. This codes for CASSLLGYLNQPQHF.

The chain combines TRBV6-5 with TRBJ2-2, with D possibly being TRBD2 (6 bases). CDR1 is MNHEY and CDR2 is SVGAGI in the germline V gene. V lost 2 bases, J lost 7 bases, and 11 bases lay in between. This CDR3 is 14 amino acids long. The CDR3 DNA is TGTGCCAGCAGTTACAGGGAGGTGGGCGGGGAGCTGTTTTTT. Its protein product is CASSYREVGGELFF.

The CDR3 here is CASSWGGSEPQHF. Here the CDR3 DNA reads TGTGCCAGCAGCTGGGGGGGGAGCGAGCCCCAGCATTTT. The V and J genes are TRBV7-9 and TRBJ1-5; D is possibly TRBD1 (5 bases). The CDR3 covers 13 residues. The germline gives CDR1 SEHNR, CDR2 FQNEAQ (reference sequence). With 4 bases removed from V and 8 bases from J, the gap between germline ends came to 12 bases.

The chain joins TRBV4-1 to TRBJ2-7; the D gene is possibly TRBD2 (6 bases). CDR1 MGHRA and CDR2 YSYEKL come from the germline V gene. V was cut by 6 bases and J by 7 bases, with 10 bases left in between. This CDR3 comprises 11 residues. In nucleotides, the CDR3 is TGCGCCAGCAGTTCAAGCGGGGAGCAGTACTTC. Translating it yields CASSSSGEQYF.

This sequence joins TRBV18 and TRBJ2-2; either TRBD1 or TRBD2 may supply D (5 bases each). CDR1 and CDR2 from the germline V gene are KGHSH and LQKENI. V gave up 2 bases and J gave up 2 bases, with 15 bases separating them. This CDR3 spans 17 amino acids. In DNA form, the CDR3 reads TGTGCCAGCTCACCATCATCCGATGGGACCAACACCGGGGAGCTGTTTTTT. Its translation is CASSPSSDGTNTGELFF.

V usage is TRBV7-7 and J usage is TRBJ2-7; D not certain. Trimming shortened V by 5 bases and J by 0 bases, and 2 bases separated the two germline ends. This CDR3 comprises 11 residues. The V gene's germline CDR1 is SSHAT and CDR2 FNYEAQ (reference sequence). The CDR3, as DNA: TGTGCCAGCAGCGGCTCCTACGAGCAGTACTTC. Translation gives CASSGSYEQYF.

The chain links TRBV12-5 to TRBJ2-3; a weak D match, TRBD2 (5 bases). This CDR3 has 15 amino acids. V shed 4 bases and J shed 0 bases, with 11 bases lying between them. CDR1 LGHNT and CDR2 FRNRAP come from the germline V gene. CDR3 nucleotide sequence: TGTGCTAGTGGTTCCTCGGGAACTAGCACAGATACGCAGTATTTT. Amino acid sequence: CASGSSGTSTDTQYF. The variable domain in full, completed from reference TRBV12-5 and TRBJ2-3, reads DARVTQTPRHKVTEMGQEVTMRCQPILGHNTVFWYRQTMMQGLELLAYFRNRAPLDDSGMPKDRFSAEMPDATLATLKIQPSEPRDSAVYFCASGSSGTSTDTQYFGPGTRLTVL.

The sample holds one count of this clone. In the same sample, other DNA sequences code for this CDR3. This chain links TRBV27 with TRBJ1-1; weak D call: TRBD1 (6 bases). The CDR3 covers 13 residues. V gave up 6 bases and J gave up 0 bases, with 8 bases separating them. Germline loops: CDR1 MNHEY, CDR2 SMNVEV (reference sequence). CDR3 DNA: TGTGCCAGCAGGGACAGCATGAACACTGAAGCTTTCTTT. Its translation: CASRDSMNTEAFF.

The CDR3 loop is CASSFRDRGYEQYF. CDR3 DNA: TGTGCCAGCAGCTTCCGGGACAGGGGGTACGAGCAGTACTTC. The rearrangement uses TRBV5-8 and TRBJ2-7, with 11 bases matching TRBD1. Germline V gene sequence: CDR1 SGHTS, CDR2 YDEGEE. V lost 2 bases and J lost 4; bases outside the gene matches: 2. The CDR3 has 14 amino acids.

The CDR3 here is CASSLSGWLAGDEQFF. DNA for the CDR3: TGTGCCAGCAGTTTGTCAGGCTGGCTAGCCGGGGATGAGCAGTTCTTC. The chain links TRBV27 to TRBJ2-1; D perhaps matches TRBD2 (5 bases). The V gene's germline CDR1 is MNHEY and CDR2 SMNVEV (reference sequence). V lost 3 bases, J lost 8 bases, and 20 bases lay in between. The CDR3 extends over 16 amino acids.

CDR3 protein: CASSYSPGGWTEAFF. The CDR3 coding sequence is TGTGCCAGCAGCTATTCCCCAGGGGGCTGGACTGAAGCTTTCTTT. This chain uses TRBV6-5 with TRBJ1-1; 8 bases map to TRBD1. With 6 bases clipped from V and 5 bases from J, the junction kept 11 bases outside the gene matches. The germline V gene encodes CDR1 MNHEY and CDR2 SVGAGI. The CDR3 runs 15 residues.

As to this clone: Additional DNA sequences in this sample encode the identical CDR3. This chain links TRBV5-4 with TRBJ2-7; D not resolved. CDR3 size: 14 residues. Germline V gene data show CDR1 as SGHNT and CDR2 as YYREEE (reference sequence). V dropped 0 bases and J dropped 0 bases, with 7 bases sitting between them. CDR3: CASSLAPDSYEQYF. DNA of the CDR3: TGTGCCAGCAGCTTGGCCCCGGACTCCTACGAGCAGTACTTC.

The chain joins TRBV27 to TRBJ2-1, with 7 positions matching TRBD1. The V gene's germline CDR1 is MNHEY and CDR2 SMNVEV (reference sequence). This CDR3 has 14 amino acids. J was trimmed by 0 bases and V by 10 bases; bases with no gene match: 6. The CDR3 region is CATAPGGSYNEQFF. CDR3 nucleotide sequence: TGTGCCACCGCCCCAGGGGGCTCCTACAATGAGCAGTTCTTC.

The chain combines TRBV10-3 with TRBJ2-7; D is ambiguous. The CDR3 runs 11 residues. Germline CDR1 reads ENHRY; CDR2 reads SYGVKD. V was shortened by 3 bases and J by 4 bases, with 4 bases between the two germline ends. CDR3 sequence reads: CAISDQYEQYF. Here the CDR3 DNA reads TGTGCCATCAGTGACCAATACGAGCAGTACTTC.

The gene calls are TRBV4-1 and TRBJ2-3; D tentatively reads TRBD1 or TRBD2 (5 bases each). The V gene lost 1 base and the J gene lost 4 bases, with 12 bases spanning the gap. This CDR3 contains 15 residues. Germline V gene data show CDR1 as MGHRA and CDR2 as YSYEKL. This CDR3 reads CASSQGQGVADTQYF. As DNA, the CDR3 is TGCGCCAGCAGCCAAGGGCAGGGAGTAGCAGATACGCAGTATTTT.

The genes are TRBV5-1 and TRBJ2-7; unclear D gene. V was trimmed by 5 bases and J by 4 bases, leaving 16 bases between them. From germline, CDR1 is SGHRS and CDR2 YFSETQ. The CDR3 consists of 14 residues. CDR3 nucleotides: TGCGCCAGCAGATTCGGACCTGGCTCTTACGAGCAGTACTTC. The encoded protein is CASRFGPGSYEQYF.